Below are 2 T cell receptor beta chains sequenced from a single sample in a study of shared clonotypes between healthy human individuals. The table came from immunoSEQ multiplex PCR; TCRdb's copy has only in-frame clones and leaves some out. The sample yields approximately 2,200,000 clones, about 92% seen once. CD45RO-negative cells were positively selected for CCR7, leaving out terminally differentiated effector memory CD45RA+ cells. Sequenced material: naive CD8+ T cells from PBMCs. Source of these receptors: a man aged 18-30 years in good health. Some clones in this sample may be carry-over from other donors' samples.

With regard to this clone: This sample also contains other DNA sequences that code for the same CDR3. The genes are TRBV30 and TRBJ2-7, with 7 bases fitting TRBD1. The V gene's germline CDR1 is GTSNPN and CDR2 SVGIG (reference sequence). The CDR3 has 13 residues. V dropped 2 bases and J dropped 2; count of bases not matched to a gene: 3. As DNA, the CDR3 is TGTGCCTGGAGTTTGACAGGGCCCTACGAGCAGTACTTC. Translating it yields CAWSLTGPYEQYF.

V usage is TRBV10-3 and J usage is TRBJ2-7; 9 bases match TRBD1. This CDR3 has 15 amino acids. Germline lookup yields CDR1 ENHRY and CDR2 SYGVKD. V was clipped by 0 bases and J by 5 bases; unmatched bases: 5. Written as DNA, the CDR3 is TGTGCCATCAGTGAGTCGATTGGACAGGGGAACGAGCAGTACTTC. Amino acids: CAISESIGQGNEQYF.